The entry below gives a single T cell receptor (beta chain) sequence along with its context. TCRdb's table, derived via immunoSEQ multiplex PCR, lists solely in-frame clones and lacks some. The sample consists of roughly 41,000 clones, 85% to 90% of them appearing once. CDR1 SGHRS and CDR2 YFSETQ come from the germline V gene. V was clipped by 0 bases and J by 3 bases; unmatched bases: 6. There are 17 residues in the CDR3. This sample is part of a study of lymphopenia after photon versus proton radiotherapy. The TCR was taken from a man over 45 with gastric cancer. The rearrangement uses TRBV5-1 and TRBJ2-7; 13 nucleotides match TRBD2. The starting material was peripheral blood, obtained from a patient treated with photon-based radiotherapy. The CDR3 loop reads CASSLVSGLAGNYEQYF. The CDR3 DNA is TGCGCCAGCAGCTTGGTATCGGGACTAGCGGGGAACTACGAGCAGTACTTC.